These T cell receptor beta chains were read from a single sample in a study of early T cells in non-severe SARS-CoV-2 infection. TCRdb passed the 5' RACE reads through MiXCR, listing each CDR3 protein once. The profile covers roughly 64,000 distinct CDR3 sequences, with roughly 9% appearing a single time and 13% taken by the ten largest. Sequencing used whole blood, obtained at baseline. All receptors come from an adult who was a healthcare worker with PCR-confirmed SARS-CoV-2 infection or an uninfected control (not recorded which). CDR3s include the opening cysteine and the closing phenylalanine or tryptophan. The D gene is left open where the match is weak. Size is omitted from some rows. Given values are once, few, many or a class for expanded clones.

d_call: -; j_call: TRBJ2-2; v_call: TRBV3-1; clone_size: few; cdr3_aa: CASSQQRTGELFF; cdr3_nt: TGTGCCAGCAGCCAGCAGCGGACCGGGGAGCTGTTTTTT
d_call: TRBD2; j_call: TRBJ2-2; v_call: TRBV30; clone_size: many; cdr3_aa: CAWTLAGANTGELFF; cdr3_nt: TGTGCCTGGACCTTAGCGGGGGCGAACACCGGGGAGCTGTTTTTT
d_call: -; j_call: TRBJ1-1; v_call: TRBV13; clone_size: many; cdr3_aa: CASSWPGQRGRNTEAFF; cdr3_nt: TGTGCCAGCAGCTGGCCGGGACAACGAGGAAGGAACACTGAAGCTTTCTTT
d_call: -; j_call: TRBJ2-7; v_call: TRBV6-6; clone_size: -; cdr3_aa: CASSHISYEQYF; cdr3_nt: TGTGCCAGCAGTCACATCTCCTACGAGCAGTACTTC
d_call: -; j_call: TRBJ2-7; v_call: TRBV9; clone_size: -; cdr3_aa: CASSVSFPYEQYF; cdr3_nt: TGTGCCAGCAGCGTCTCATTCCCGTACGAGCAGTACTTC
d_call: -; j_call: TRBJ2-5; v_call: TRBV7-7; clone_size: few; cdr3_aa: CASSLSETQYF; cdr3_nt: TGTGCTAGCAGCTTATCGGAGACCCAGTACTTC
d_call: -; j_call: TRBJ2-7; v_call: TRBV5-4; clone_size: -; cdr3_aa: CASSLVGGGPSYEQYF; cdr3_nt: TGTGCCAGCAGCTTGGTAGGGGGAGGGCCCTCCTACGAGCAGTACTTC
d_call: -; j_call: TRBJ2-5; v_call: TRBV12-3/TRBV12-4; clone_size: few; cdr3_aa: CASSLTDRVHQETQYF; cdr3_nt: TGTGCCAGCAGCCTAACTGACAGAGTCCACCAAGAGACCCAGTACTTC
d_call: TRBD2; j_call: TRBJ2-3; v_call: TRBV7-2; clone_size: few; cdr3_aa: CASSQGTSGVTTDTQYF; cdr3_nt: TGTGCCAGCAGCCAGGGGACTAGCGGGGTAACCACAGATACGCAGTATTTT
d_call: TRBD2; j_call: TRBJ2-2; v_call: TRBV30; clone_size: many; cdr3_aa: CAWSGEGRNTGELFF; cdr3_nt: TGTGCCTGGAGCGGGGAGGGTCGGAACACCGGGGAGCTGTTTTTT
d_call: TRBD1; j_call: TRBJ2-7; v_call: TRBV27; clone_size: -; cdr3_aa: CASSRDRGSLYEQYF; cdr3_nt: TGTGCCAGCAGCCGTGACAGGGGGTCCCTCTACGAGCAGTACTTC
d_call: TRBD2; j_call: TRBJ2-1; v_call: TRBV7-9; clone_size: few; cdr3_aa: CASSPPGLAGGNEQFF; cdr3_nt: TGTGCCAGCAGCCCCCCGGGCCTAGCGGGAGGGAATGAGCAGTTCTTC
d_call: TRBD1; j_call: TRBJ1-2; v_call: TRBV7-9; clone_size: many; cdr3_aa: CASSEQGDYGYTF; cdr3_nt: TGTGCCAGCAGCGAACAGGGGGACTATGGCTACACCTTC
d_call: -; j_call: TRBJ1-6; v_call: TRBV4-2; clone_size: few; cdr3_aa: CASSHPPEAQGNSPLHF; cdr3_nt: TGTGCCAGCAGCCACCCCCCCGAGGCCCAGGGCAATTCACCCCTCCACTTT
d_call: -; j_call: TRBJ2-5; v_call: TRBV7-9; clone_size: many; cdr3_aa: CASSTLDSQETQYF; cdr3_nt: TGTGCCAGCAGCACCCTGGACAGCCAAGAGACCCAGTACTTC
d_call: -; j_call: TRBJ1-1; v_call: TRBV11-2; clone_size: many; cdr3_aa: CASSLGVTAPTLGAFF; cdr3_nt: TGTGCCAGCAGCTTGGGGGTGACGGCGCCTACCCTAGGGGCTTTCTTT
d_call: -; j_call: TRBJ2-3; v_call: TRBV6-6; clone_size: few; cdr3_aa: CASSKQRTASTDTQYF; cdr3_nt: TGTGCCAGCAGTAAACAGCGGACAGCTAGCACAGATACGCAGTATTTT
d_call: TRBD2; j_call: TRBJ2-1; v_call: TRBV7-9; clone_size: many; cdr3_aa: CASSPGTSGRAYNEQFF; cdr3_nt: TGTGCCAGCAGCCCCGGGACTAGCGGGAGGGCCTACAATGAGCAGTTCTTC
d_call: TRBD2; j_call: TRBJ2-7; v_call: TRBV12-3/TRBV12-4; clone_size: few; cdr3_aa: CASSLTLAGAAQYF; cdr3_nt: TGTGCCAGCAGTCTAACCTTAGCGGGAGCGGCGCAGTACTTC
d_call: -; j_call: TRBJ2-7; v_call: TRBV7-2; clone_size: -; cdr3_aa: CASSSKSQALLTYEQYF; cdr3_nt: TGTGCCAGCAGCTCCAAATCCCAGGCGCTGCTCACCTACGAGCAGTACTTC
d_call: -; j_call: TRBJ2-2; v_call: TRBV7-3; clone_size: many; cdr3_aa: CASSSPRNTGELFF; cdr3_nt: TGTGCCAGCAGCTCCCCCAGGAACACCGGGGAGCTGTTTTTT
d_call: -; j_call: TRBJ2-2; v_call: TRBV5-1; clone_size: many; cdr3_aa: CASRGTLTGELFF; cdr3_nt: TGCGCCAGCAGGGGGACACTTACCGGGGAGCTGTTTTTT
d_call: TRBD2; j_call: TRBJ2-1; v_call: TRBV5-1; clone_size: -; cdr3_aa: CASSLEGTSYNEQFF; cdr3_nt: TGCGCCAGCAGCTTGGAGGGGACTAGCTACAATGAGCAGTTCTTC
d_call: -; j_call: TRBJ2-3; v_call: TRBV12-3/TRBV12-4; clone_size: few; cdr3_aa: CASSHGAGIITDTQYF; cdr3_nt: TGTGCCAGCAGCCACGGGGCGGGAATTATCACAGATACGCAGTATTTT
d_call: -; j_call: TRBJ1-3; v_call: TRBV7-2; clone_size: -; cdr3_aa: CASSLNPGNTIYF; cdr3_nt: TGTGCCAGCAGCCTCAACCCAGGAAACACCATATATTTT
d_call: -; j_call: TRBJ2-5; v_call: TRBV6-2/TRBV6-3; clone_size: many; cdr3_aa: CASGFETQYF; cdr3_nt: TGTGCCAGCGGGTTCGAGACCCAGTACTTC